Detailed here is one T cell receptor (beta chain). Sequenced by immunoSEQ multiplex PCR; TCRdb stores in-frame clones only, minus some. The sample carries under 200,000 clones, roughly nine tenths recorded once. This CDR3 has 16 residues. V was pared by 6 bases and J by 0 bases, with 15 bases between. Germline CDR1 and CDR2: KGHSH and LQKENI. This sample stems from a study of blood T cell repertoires in COVID-19. Study-wide background: COVID-19 samples collected from the United States, Italy and Spain covered acute and convalescent phases. T cells, B-cell-depleted T cells, or PBMCs supplied cDNA or gDNA.

The TCR was taken from a woman in her 70s with acute or convalescent COVID-19. Sequenced: peripheral blood. The chain uses TRBV18 and TRBJ2-1, with D perhaps matching TRBD2 (6 bases). CDR3 amino acids: CASSQVGGYSYNEQFF. The CDR3 DNA sequence: TGTGCCAGCTCGCAAGTCGGGGGTTACTCCTACAATGAGCAGTTCTTC.